The 30 T cell receptor beta chains presented below share a single source sample, sequenced in a study of cytomegalovirus exposure and HLA in healthy donors. 13 Jbeta primers and 60 Vbeta primers were used for the PCR. Sequencing used immunoSEQ multiplex PCR; TCRdb keeps in-frame clones, though not all of them. The sample includes about 160,000 clones, approximately 70% of them seen just once. The specimen was PBMCs. Source of these receptors: a man aged 35 to 55 in good health and CMV-seropositive.

The rearrangement joins TRBV6-5 to TRBJ2-7; perhaps TRBD2 as D (6 bases). Between the trimmed V and J ends, which lost 0 bases and 6 bases, there was a span of 15 bases. The CDR3 covers 15 residues. CDR1 and CDR2 (germline): MNHEY, SVGAGI. The CDR3 region is CASSYSRGSPSEQYF. For the CDR3, the DNA is TGTGCCAGCAGTTACTCACGGGGGTCCCCCAGCGAGCAGTACTTC.

In its sample, this clone was seen a few times. J is TRBJ2-3 and V is TRBV6-1; 10 bases map to TRBD2. With V trimmed by 8 bases and J by 3 bases, 8 bases remained unmatched. CDR1 and CDR2 from the germline V gene are MNHNS and SASEGT. CDR3 size: 15 residues. CDR3 bases: TGTGCCAGCTGGAGCGGGGGGGACGGTACAGATACGCAGTATTTT. This codes for CASWSGGDGTDTQYF.

CDR3 DNA: TGTGCCAGCAGTCCTCCATCCACGAGGGAGCAGTACTTC. This gives the protein CASSPPSTREQYF. The chain links TRBV5-4 to TRBJ2-7; D ambiguous. The length of the CDR3 is 13 residues. Germline V gives CDR1 SGHNT, CDR2 YYREEE (reference sequence). V was pared by 5 bases and J by 7 bases, with 16 bases between.

This clone was seen just once. V gene TRBV7-8 combines with J gene TRBJ2-7, with 7 bases identical to TRBD1. J lost 4 bases, V lost 5 bases, and 11 bases had no gene match. The length of the CDR3 is 15 residues. CDR1 SGHVS and CDR2 FQNEAQ come from the germline V gene. The CDR3 is CASSPNRDRSYEQYF. For the CDR3, the DNA is TGTGCCAGCAGCCCAAACCGGGACAGAAGTTACGAGCAGTACTTC.

The chain is built from TRBV2 and TRBJ1-3; 8 bases align to TRBD1. The CDR3 is 14 amino acids. V was pared by 6 bases and J by 3 bases, with 4 bases of the junction left unmatched. Looked up from germline, CDR1 is SNHLY and CDR2 is FYNNEI. CDR3 sequence (DNA): TGTGCCAGCAGCGGTACAGGGGGTGGAAACACCATATATTTT. The encoded protein is CASSGTGGGNTIYF.

V gene TRBV4-1 combines with J gene TRBJ2-2, with D maybe TRBD2 (6 bases). V was cut by 1 base and J by 5 bases, with 8 bases left in between. The CDR3 spans 14 residues. Germline-derived CDR1 and CDR2 are MGHRA and YSYEKL. CDR3 bases: TGCGCCAGCAGCCAAGTTGGAGGGACCGGGGAGCTGTTTTTT. Protein: CASSQVGGTGELFF.

The gene calls are TRBV29-1 and TRBJ1-1; TRBD1 agrees at 8 bases. CDR1 is SQVTM, CDR2 ANQGSEA, per germline. J gave up 2 bases and V 4 bases, and 6 bases lay outside the gene matches. The CDR3 loop spans 14 amino acids. The CDR3 region has the DNA TGCAGCGTTGGCCGACAGGGGCGTAACACTGAAGCTTTCTTT. Translation gives CSVGRQGRNTEAFF.

The chain joins TRBV6-6 to TRBJ2-2, with D perhaps matching TRBD1 (5 bases). This CDR3 contains 13 residues. V was trimmed by 7 bases and J by 2 bases, leaving 8 bases between them. CDR1 is MNHNY, CDR2 SVGAGI, per germline (reference sequence). This CDR3 reads CASTDTNTGELFF. CDR3 sequence (DNA): TGTGCCAGCACGGACACAAACACCGGGGAGCTGTTTTTT.

The chain recombines TRBV5-4 with TRBJ2-7, with 8 bases fitting TRBD1. Trimming cost V 4 bases and J 4 bases; bases outside gene matches: 13. The CDR3 sequence is 16 residues long. The V gene's germline CDR1 is SGHNT and CDR2 YYREEE (reference sequence). The CDR3 is CASSPGDRPRFYEQYF. Here the CDR3 DNA reads TGTGCCAGCAGCCCCGGGGACAGGCCGAGGTTTTACGAGCAGTACTTC.

V gene TRBV6-5 combines with J gene TRBJ2-7; the D gene is possibly TRBD1 (5 bases). Deletions cut 6 bases from V and 5 bases from J, with 17 bases between. This CDR3 has 14 residues. Germline V lookup: CDR1 MNHEY, CDR2 SVGAGI. The CDR3 bases are TGTGCCAGCAGCTCCCGAGGCTGGGGCCACGAGCAGTACTTC. This sequence encodes CASSSRGWGHEQYF.

This rearrangement joins TRBV6-6 to TRBJ1-5, with TRBD1 matching 7 bases. CDR3 size: 14 residues. Germline trimming cut 8 bases from V and 7 bases from J; bases unmatched to any gene: 11. From germline, CDR1 is MNHNY and CDR2 SVGAGI (reference sequence). The CDR3 DNA reads as TGTGCCAGCTGTCTGACAGGGACGGACCAGCCCCAGCATTTT. Amino acid sequence: CASCLTGTDQPQHF.

The chain combines TRBV6-1 with TRBJ2-7; TRBD2 matches at 13 bases. CDR1 MNHNS and CDR2 SASEGT come from the germline V gene. The CDR3 spans 16 residues. V was pared by 2 bases and J by 5 bases, with 6 bases of the junction left unmatched. This CDR3 reads CASSEWGGTSGDEQYF. The CDR3 DNA reads TGTGCCAGCAGTGAATGGGGAGGGACTAGCGGGGACGAGCAGTACTTC.

V is TRBV7-2 and J is TRBJ2-4; D call uncertain. The germline V gene encodes CDR1 SGHTA and CDR2 FQGNSA. V lost 1 base and J lost 0, with 10 bases in between. CDR3 length: 16 amino acids. Here the CDR3 reads CASSLGALVAKNIQYF. The CDR3 DNA follows: TGTGCCAGCAGCTTAGGGGCACTCGTAGCCAAAAACATTCAGTACTTC.

The V and J genes are TRBV7-6 and TRBJ2-5; tentative D call: TRBD2 (8 bases). Looked up from germline, CDR1 is SGHVS and CDR2 is FNYEAQ. The CDR3 extends over 15 amino acids. V was cut by 5 bases and J by 3 bases, with 16 bases left in between. The CDR3 sequence is CASSPGGGQKETQYF. The CDR3 DNA reads as TGTGCCAGCAGCCCCGGGGGGGGACAGAAAGAGACCCAGTACTTC.

This clone showed up just a few times. The gene calls are TRBV27 and TRBJ1-2; tentatively, D is TRBD1 (5 bases). The CDR3 runs 15 residues. V gave up 0 bases and J gave up 7 bases, with 15 bases separating them. The V gene's germline CDR1 is MNHEY and CDR2 SMNVEV (reference sequence). The CDR3 here is CASSLSWGGIGGYTF. The CDR3 DNA reads as TGTGCCAGCAGTTTATCGTGGGGGGGTATTGGTGGCTACACCTTC.

This clone was found a few times. CDR3 amino acids: CSVAVASETQYF. CDR3 DNA: TGCAGCGTGGCCGTGGCTAGCGAGACCCAGTACTTC. The J gene is TRBJ2-5, the V gene TRBV29-1, with D possibly TRBD2 on 5 matching bases. The CDR3 runs to 12 residues. Germline V gives CDR1 SQVTM, CDR2 ANQGSEA. Trimming cost V 6 bases and J 5 bases, with 13 bases left between them.

The V call is TRBV29-1, the J call TRBJ1-2; D is perhaps TRBD1 (5 bases). CDR3 length: 15 residues. Trimming took off 5 bases at V and 4 bases at J, with 20 bases between the two ends. Germline lookup yields CDR1 SQVTM and CDR2 ANQGSEA. The CDR3 region is CSVRGRSTDPYGYTF. The CDR3, as DNA: TGCAGCGTTCGTGGCCGATCGACAGACCCCTATGGCTACACCTTC.

This rearrangement joins TRBV7-9 to TRBJ1-2; 7 nucleotides align to TRBD1. Losses at the gene ends were 2 bases for V and 5 bases for J; bases not matched to a gene: 11. Germline lookup yields CDR1 SEHNR and CDR2 FQNEAQ (reference sequence). There are 16 residues in the CDR3. CDR3 coding DNA: TGTGCCAGCAGCTTACTGACCCCGGACAGGACTTATGGCTACACCTTC. Translating it yields CASSLLTPDRTYGYTF.

This clone was seen more than once but under ten times. This sequence joins TRBV30 and TRBJ2-7; TRBD2 might be the D (6 bases). Trimming took off 1 base at V and 6 bases at J, with 16 bases between the two ends. The germline V gene has CDR1 GTSNPN and CDR2 SVGIG (reference sequence). The CDR3 length is 14 residues. This CDR3 is CAWSGSATRAEQYF. The CDR3 DNA sequence: TGTGCCTGGAGTGGCTCAGCGACTAGGGCCGAGCAGTACTTC. The variable domain in full, completed from reference TRBV30 and TRBJ2-7, reads SQTIHQWPATLVQPVGSPLSLECTVEGTSNPNLYWYRQAAGRGLQLLFYSVGIGQISSEVPQNLSASRPQDRQFILSSKKLLLSDSGFYLCAWSGSATRAEQYFGPGTRLTVT.

This sequence joins TRBV29-1 and TRBJ1-2, with a weak D call TRBD1 (6 bases). The CDR3 spans 11 residues. V lost 5 bases and J lost 8, with 12 bases in between. The germline V gene has CDR1 SQVTM and CDR2 ANQGSEA. The CDR3 DNA sequence: TGCAGCGTTAACAGGGAATCGGGCTACACCTTC. Amino acids: CSVNRESGYTF.

The V gene is TRBV5-1, the J gene TRBJ2-2, with TRBD1 identical over 8 bases. Trimming took 2 bases from V and 7 from J; bases not matched to a gene: 7. Germline V gene data show CDR1 as SGHRS and CDR2 as YFSETQ. The CDR3 runs to 15 residues. The CDR3 nucleotides are TGCGCCAGCAGCTTCTCGCAGGGGGCGAACGGGGAGCTGTTTTTT. Its translation: CASSFSQGANGELFF.

V is TRBV6-5 and J is TRBJ2-7; D might be TRBD2 (6 bases). Germline V gene data show CDR1 as MNHEY and CDR2 as SVGAGI. This CDR3 is 14 amino acids long. Trimming removed 0 bases from V and 4 bases from J, with 10 bases in between. In DNA, the CDR3 is TGTGCCAGCAGTTACTCCGGGGACTCTTACGAGCAGTACTTC. This codes for CASSYSGDSYEQYF.

The chain recombines TRBV2 with TRBJ1-3; D is uncertain. V lost 5 bases and J lost 0, with 11 bases in between. The germline V gene has CDR1 SNHLY and CDR2 FYNNEI. This CDR3 has 15 residues. CDR3 DNA: TGTGCCAGCAGTTTCAGTAGACACTCTGGAAACACCATATATTTT. Translation gives CASSFSRHSGNTIYF.

The chain uses TRBV27 and TRBJ2-5; D is unclear. The better agreement between TRBJ2-7 and the DNA end casts doubt on the J call. The CDR3 spans 14 residues. Germline-derived CDR1 and CDR2 are MNHEY and SMNVEV (reference sequence). In nucleotides, the CDR3 is TGTGCCAGCAGTTTCCGTTGGGGCTCCTACGAGCAGTACTTC. Its protein is CASSFRWGSYEQYF.

This clone was picked up a small number of times. The chain employs TRBV19 and TRBJ1-3; TRBD1 is a possible D gene (5 bases). The germline gives CDR1 LNHDA, CDR2 SQIVND (reference sequence). The CDR3 runs to 14 residues. Trimming removed 2 bases at V and 4 bases at J, with 9 bases between. CDR3 coding DNA: TGTGCCAGTAGTATACTAGGGGTCGGAAACACCATATATTTT. Encoded protein: CASSILGVGNTIYF.

The chain carries TRBV5-1 and TRBJ2-5, with a possible D match to TRBD2 (6 bases). The CDR3 is 14 amino acids. The germline V and J ends were trimmed by 2 bases and 0 bases, with 8 bases remaining between them. In germline, CDR1 is SGHRS, CDR2 YFSETQ. The CDR3 DNA reads TGCGCCAGCAGCTTTGGGAGGAACCAAGAGACCCAGTACTTC. Its protein is CASSFGRNQETQYF.

The chain joins TRBV4-3 to TRBJ1-5; D gene uncertain. Germline values: CDR1 LGHNA, CDR2 YSLEER. V lost 0 bases and J lost 0, with 9 bases in between. The CDR3 has 16 residues. CDR3: CASSQDPGHSNQPQHF. The DNA for the CDR3 is TGCGCCAGCAGCCAAGATCCGGGTCATAGCAATCAGCCCCAGCATTTT.

V usage is TRBV5-8 and J usage is TRBJ2-3; 8 positions agree with TRBD1. Trimming cost V 4 bases and J 0 bases; bases outside gene matches: 4. The germline CDR1 and CDR2 sequences are SGHTS and YDEGEE. The CDR3 extends over 15 amino acids. The chain's CDR3 is CASSVTGASTDTQYF. The CDR3 DNA reads TGTGCCAGCAGCGTGACAGGGGCTAGCACAGATACGCAGTATTTT.

This clone was found a few times. This rearrangement joins TRBV9 to TRBJ1-2; possibly TRBD1 for D (5 bases). The length of the CDR3 is 14 residues. Germline values: CDR1 SGDLS, CDR2 YYNGEE. With 3 bases removed from V and 3 bases from J, the gap between germline ends came to 12 bases. Here the CDR3 DNA reads TGTGCCAGCAGCGGGGGCGGGACGGACTATGGCTACACCTTC. It specifies CASSGGGTDYGYTF.

In this sample, this clone turned up once. This chain joins TRBV6-5 and TRBJ2-1, with 9 bases lining up with TRBD2. The junction had 6 bases not matched to a gene; V was cut back by 7 bases and J by 2 bases. CDR3 size: 15 residues. Germline CDR1 MNHEY, CDR2 SVGAGI. The CDR3 spells CASIRSGGAYNEQFF. The CDR3 DNA reads TGTGCCAGCATCCGTAGCGGGGGTGCCTACAATGAGCAGTTCTTC.